This TCR beta chain was identified in a study of blood T cells in healthy people across ages. Overall study results and limits: The recorded TCR beta diversity per million T cells decreased in a roughly linear manner with age.

This clonotype has a handful of counts. No antigen is known for it. Trimming took 6 bases from V and 1 from J, leaving 10 bases between them. Germline-derived CDR1 and CDR2 are LNHDA and SQIVND (reference sequence). The CDR3 contains 13 residues. Primed by a sample-barcoded 5' primer and a J-beta primer mix, a second PCR proceeded for 7 to 11 cycles. Every cDNA molecule bore a tag from a template-switch adaptor containing 12 random nucleotides. TCRdb used MiXCR to reprocess the 5' RACE reads, holding one entry per CDR3 protein. The table lists hundreds of thousands of distinct CDR3 sequences, over 45% of them singletons.

The chain has TRBV19 and TRBJ2-7; possible D gene TRBD1, 6 bases. The source is a man under 40 in good health. Sequences were obtained from blood. The CDR3 DNA follows: TGTGCCAGTAGGGGCAGGGGATCCTACGAGCAGTACTTC. Residues: CASRGRGSYEQYF.